The T cell receptor beta chain under discussion was sequenced for a study of blood T cell repertoires in COVID-19. Study-wide context: T cells, B-cell-depleted T cells, or PBMCs supplied cDNA or gDNA.

The method was immunoSEQ multiplex PCR; TCRdb's version includes in-frame clones alone and lacks a portion of them. The repertoire has approximately 340,000 clones, 80% to 90% of them found once; the top ten carry around 10%. The V end was cut by 4 bases, the J end by 2 bases, with 17 bases between. Germline V CDR1 and CDR2: LNHDA, SQIVND (reference sequence). This CDR3 contains 16 residues. This clonotype was obtained from a man aged 25-40 years with COVID-19, enrolled during active disease. Sequenced material: peripheral blood. The chain carries TRBV19 and TRBJ1-2, with D possibly matching TRBD1 (6 bases). DNA for the CDR3: TGTGCCAGTAGTAACCCCCTTGCGCAGGGGAACTATGGCTACACCTTC. Amino acids: CASSNPLAQGNYGYTF. Full variable domain (outside the CDR3, taken from reference TRBV19 and TRBJ1-2): DGGITQSPKYLFRKEGQNVTLSCEQNLNHDAMYWYRQDPGQGLRLIYYSQIVNDFQKGDIAEGYSVSREKKESFPLTVTSAQKNPTAFYLCASSNPLAQGNYGYTFGSGTRLTVV.